This T cell receptor beta chain was documented in a study of T cells in Graves' hyperthyroidism and ophthalmopathy. Researchers amplified the TCR beta CDR3 regions from RNA transcripts. In the first-round RT-PCR of the TCR CDR3, the HTBI primer set was used. From the multiplex PCR reads, TCRdb called clonotypes with MiXCR, one entry per CDR3 protein. The sample gives some 600,000 distinct CDR3 sequences, over 11% of which show up once; under 7% is in the top ten. Germline CDR1 reads SGHRS; CDR2 reads YFSETQ. Trimming took 1 base from V and 5 from J; bases not matched to a gene: 10. The CDR3 loop spans 17 amino acids. Broader study findings: Most expanded thyroid clonotypes above 0.001 recurred in blood.

Blood dates from first hyperthyroidism diagnosis, before any ophthalmopathy symptoms. Fresh peripheral blood, approximately 10 ml, was the source of the PBMCs. As for this clonotype: Its antigen is unidentified. One base away lies a much larger clone, so this may be a sequencing read error.

The clonotype was recovered from a woman under 40 with Graves' hyperthyroidism that later progressed to Graves' ophthalmopathy. Sequenced material: blood. V gene TRBV5-1 combines with J gene TRBJ2-4; TRBD2 matches 9 bases. The CDR3 loop is CASSLIGLASTQNIQYF. In DNA form, the CDR3 reads TGCGCCAGCAGCTTGATTGGACTAGCGTCGACTCAAAACATTCAGTACTTC.